Presented here are 4 T cell receptor beta chains from one specimen sequenced in a study of Tregs in tolerant kidney transplant recipients (dated by TCRdb to between 2018 and 2021). Transplants used related donors with nonmyeloablative bone marrow transplantation; mixed chimerism was transient in the human trials. Libraries came from the immunoSEQ multiplex PCR assay. Held by TCRdb, this immuneACCESS table contains in-frame sequences only and omits some clones. Under half of the omission traces to an unresolved V gene where checked; the cause of the rest is unknown. Counted in this sample were nearly 50,000 clones; around nine tenths of them appeared once. The ten top clones hold 15% to 17% of the sample. Sequencing used CD8+ T cells from blood (PBMCs), obtained 12 months after the transplant. The receptors were sampled from a human patient who received a combined kidney and bone marrow transplant. Once a transplant has taken place, some T cells may be donor derived.

The gene calls are TRBV4-3 and TRBJ2-7, with TRBD1 matching over 9 bases. This CDR3 comprises 14 residues. CDR1 and CDR2 from the germline V gene are LGHNA and YSLEER. The V and J ends lost 0 bases and 4 bases, in that order; junction bases with no gene match: 1. The CDR3 DNA follows: TGCGCCAGCAGCCAAGATGGGACAGGGTACGAGCAGTACTTC. Encoded protein: CASSQDGTGYEQYF.

The chain uses TRBV4-1 and TRBJ1-5; tentatively, D is TRBD1 (5 bases). The CDR3 is made up of 14 amino acids. The germline V gene encodes CDR1 MGHRA and CDR2 YSYEKL. Trimming removed 4 bases at V and 4 bases at J, with 11 bases between. CDR3 nucleotides: TGCGCCAGCAGCCCAGATCCAGGGAATCAGCCCCAGCATTTT. This sequence encodes CASSPDPGNQPQHF.

CDR3 in DNA: TGTGCTAGTGGTCCCGGAGGTGGGGGCGATGGAGAGACCCAGTACTTC. Its translation is CASGPGGGGDGETQYF. This chain connects TRBV12-5 to TRBJ2-5; possibly TRBD1 for D (6 bases). Germline values: CDR1 LGHNT, CDR2 FRNRAP. V was clipped by 5 bases and J by 4 bases, with 20 bases between them. The length of the CDR3 is 16 residues.

The rearrangement links TRBV27 to TRBJ2-7, with D hard to call. V shed 1 base and J shed 5 bases, with 12 bases lying between them. This CDR3 has 14 amino acids. Per germline, CDR1 MNHEY and CDR2 SMNVEV (reference sequence). The CDR3 loop is CASSLFSSTNEQYF. As DNA, the CDR3 is TGTGCCAGCAGTTTATTTTCCAGTACAAACGAGCAGTACTTC.